This record looks at one T cell receptor beta chain sequence and its context. TCRdb's copy holds only in-frame clones and misses some; the assay was immunoSEQ multiplex PCR. This sample has almost 35,000 clones; approximately 90% occur once, and the top ten carry around 13%. These data originate in a study of T cell changes during pregnancy in multiple sclerosis. V was clipped by 5 bases and J by 5 bases, with 18 bases between them. Germline CDR1 and CDR2: LNHDA and SQIVND (reference sequence). CDR3 length equals 15 residues. J is TRBJ1-1 and V is TRBV19; tentative D call: TRBD1 (6 bases). The receptor was derived from a female donor with multiple sclerosis, enrolled in a pregnancy study. Here the sequenced sample was CD8+ T cells from peripheral blood mononuclear cells, taken in the first trimester of pregnancy. The DNA for the CDR3 is TGTGCCAGTAGTCCCCCGGAACAGGGAAGTACTGAAGCTTTCTTT. Its translation is CASSPPEQGSTEAFF. Complete variable domain (other parts from reference TRBV19 and TRBJ1-1): DGGITQSPKYLFRKEGQNVTLSCEQNLNHDAMYWYRQDPGQGLRLIYYSQIVNDFQKGDIAEGYSVSREKKESFPLTVTSAQKNPTAFYLCASSPPEQGSTEAFFGQGTRLTVV.